This TCR beta chain was observed in a study of blood T cell repertoires in COVID-19. Background on the study: Acute and convalescent COVID-19 specimens originated in the United States, Italy and Spain.

It was during active infection that Seattle patients were enrolled and then longitudinally followed. Authors' analysis steps: Researchers report that nucleated cell counts were estimated from reference gene primer amplification. Profiling relied on immunoSEQ multiplex PCR, and the TCRdb table lists in-frame clones only, not all of them. The DNA was the basis for D and trimming; V, J and clone size are from that table. In the table there are some 190,000 clones, more than 75% of which are singletons. The CDR3 totals 11 residues. Per germline, CDR1 SQVTM and CDR2 ANQGSEA. Trimming shortened V by 5 bases and J by 6 bases, and 10 bases separated the two germline ends.

The sample comprised peripheral blood. This TCR was sampled from a person between 65 and 79 years old with COVID-19, enrolled during active disease. The V gene is TRBV29-1, the J gene TRBJ1-2, with D perhaps matching TRBD1 (6 bases). CDR3 bases: TGCAGCGTTTGGTCAGGGGATGGCTACACCTTC. As protein: CSVWSGDGYTF.